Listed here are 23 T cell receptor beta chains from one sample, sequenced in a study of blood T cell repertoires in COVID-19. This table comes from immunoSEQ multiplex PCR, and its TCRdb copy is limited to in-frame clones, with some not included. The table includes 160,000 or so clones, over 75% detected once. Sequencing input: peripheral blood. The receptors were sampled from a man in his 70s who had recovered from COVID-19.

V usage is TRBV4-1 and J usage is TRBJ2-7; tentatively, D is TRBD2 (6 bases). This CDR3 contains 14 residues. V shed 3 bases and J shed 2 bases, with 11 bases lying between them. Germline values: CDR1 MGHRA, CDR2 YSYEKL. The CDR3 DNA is TGCGCCAGCAGCCACGGGACTCAAGCCTACGAGCAGTACTTC. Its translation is CASSHGTQAYEQYF.

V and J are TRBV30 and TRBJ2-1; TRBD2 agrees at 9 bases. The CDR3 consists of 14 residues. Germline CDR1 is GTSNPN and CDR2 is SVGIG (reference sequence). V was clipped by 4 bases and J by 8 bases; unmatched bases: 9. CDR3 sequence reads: CAWTPFAGGDEQFF. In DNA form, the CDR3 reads TGTGCCTGGACGCCTTTCGCGGGAGGGGATGAGCAGTTCTTC.

CDR3 in DNA: TGTGCCAGCTCACCGGGGGCAGGAGCCTACGAGCAGTACTTC. This sequence encodes CASSPGAGAYEQYF. The chain is built from TRBV18 and TRBJ2-7, with D perhaps matching TRBD1 (6 bases). Trimming shortened V by 3 bases and J by 2 bases, and 11 bases separated the two germline ends. CDR3 length equals 14 residues. Per the germline V gene, CDR1 is KGHSH and CDR2 is LQKENI.

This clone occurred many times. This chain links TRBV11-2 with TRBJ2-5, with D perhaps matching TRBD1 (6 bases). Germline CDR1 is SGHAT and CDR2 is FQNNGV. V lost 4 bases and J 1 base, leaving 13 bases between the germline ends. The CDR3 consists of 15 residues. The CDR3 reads CASSSPKDSQETQYF. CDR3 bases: TGTGCCAGCAGCTCCCCAAAGGACAGCCAAGAGACCCAGTACTTC.

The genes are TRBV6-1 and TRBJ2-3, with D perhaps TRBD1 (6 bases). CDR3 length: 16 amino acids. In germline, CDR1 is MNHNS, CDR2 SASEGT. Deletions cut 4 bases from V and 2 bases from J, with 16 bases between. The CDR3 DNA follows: TGTGCCAGCAGTGCCCGGGACACCATTTCCACAGATACGCAGTATTTT. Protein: CASSARDTISTDTQYF.

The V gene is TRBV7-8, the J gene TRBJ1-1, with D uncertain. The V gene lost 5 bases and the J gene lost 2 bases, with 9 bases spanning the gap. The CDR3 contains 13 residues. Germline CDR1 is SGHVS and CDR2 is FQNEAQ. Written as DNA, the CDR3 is TGTGCCAGCAGCGCCGGGAAAAACACTGAAGCTTTCTTT. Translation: CASSAGKNTEAFF.

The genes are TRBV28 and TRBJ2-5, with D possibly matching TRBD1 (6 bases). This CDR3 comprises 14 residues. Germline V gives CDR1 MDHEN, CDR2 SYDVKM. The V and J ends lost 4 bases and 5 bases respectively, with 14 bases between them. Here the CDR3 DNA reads TGTGCCAGCAGTTCGGCACAGGGATGGGAGACCCAGTACTTC. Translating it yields CASSSAQGWETQYF.

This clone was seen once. CDR3 DNA: TGTGCCAGCAGCTTAAGGACAGGGAGGCATAATTCACCCCTCCACTTT. Its protein product is CASSLRTGRHNSPLHF. The V gene is TRBV13, the J gene TRBJ1-6; 8 nucleotides line up with TRBD1. The CDR3 covers 16 residues. The germline V gene has CDR1 PRHDT and CDR2 FYEKMQ (reference sequence). Unmatched junction bases numbered 5, after V lost 2 bases and J lost 5 bases.

CDR3 loop: CATSAPDRAYGYTF. CDR3 in DNA: TGTGCCACCAGTGCGCCGGACAGAGCCTATGGCTACACCTTC. The chain carries TRBV24-1 and TRBJ1-2; D is perhaps TRBD1 (6 bases). Germline CDR1 and CDR2: KGHDR and SFDVKD. V lost 5 bases to trimming and J lost 4 bases, with 13 bases between them. The CDR3 covers 14 residues.

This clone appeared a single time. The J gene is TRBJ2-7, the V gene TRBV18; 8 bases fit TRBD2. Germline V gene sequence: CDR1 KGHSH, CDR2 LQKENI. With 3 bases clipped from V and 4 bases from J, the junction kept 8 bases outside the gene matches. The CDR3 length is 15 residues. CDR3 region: CASSPSHGGEYEQYF. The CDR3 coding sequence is TGTGCCAGCTCACCTAGCCACGGGGGGGAATACGAGCAGTACTTC.

The CDR3 coding sequence is TGTGCCAGCAGCCCGAGGGGGGGCTATGACTATGGCTACACCTTC. This codes for CASSPRGGYDYGYTF. The rearrangement uses TRBV5-4 and TRBJ1-2; the D gene is possibly TRBD1 (6 bases). CDR3 size: 15 residues. V lost 4 bases to trimming and J lost 3 bases, with 16 bases between them. Per the germline V gene, CDR1 is SGHNT and CDR2 is YYREEE (reference sequence).

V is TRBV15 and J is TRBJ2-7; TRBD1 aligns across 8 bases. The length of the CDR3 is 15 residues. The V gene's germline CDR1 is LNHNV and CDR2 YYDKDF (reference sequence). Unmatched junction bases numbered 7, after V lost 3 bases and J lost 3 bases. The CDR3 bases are TGTGCCACCAGCAGTGAACAGGGGGTTTACTACGAGCAGTACTTC. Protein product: CATSSEQGVYYEQYF. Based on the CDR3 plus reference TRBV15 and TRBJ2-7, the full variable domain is DAMVIQNPRYQVTQFGKPVTLSCSQTLNHNVMYWYQQKSSQAPKLLFHYYDKDFNNEADTPDNFQSRRPNTSFCFLDIRSPGLGDTAMYLCATSSEQGVYYEQYFGPGTRLTVT.

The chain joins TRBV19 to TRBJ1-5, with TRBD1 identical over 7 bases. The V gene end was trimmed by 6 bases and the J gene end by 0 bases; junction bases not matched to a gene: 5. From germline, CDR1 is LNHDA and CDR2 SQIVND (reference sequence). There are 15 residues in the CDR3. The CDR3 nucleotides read TGTGCCAGTAGCCCCGGGACAGATAGCAATCAGCCCCAGCATTTT. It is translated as CASSPGTDSNQPQHF.

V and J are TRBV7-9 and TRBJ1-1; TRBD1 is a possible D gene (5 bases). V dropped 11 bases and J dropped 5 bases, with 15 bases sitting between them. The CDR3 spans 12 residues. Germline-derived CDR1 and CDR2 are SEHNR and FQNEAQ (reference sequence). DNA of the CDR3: TGTGCCGGTTCGGGGGACGGGACTGAAGCTTTCTTT. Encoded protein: CAGSGDGTEAFF.

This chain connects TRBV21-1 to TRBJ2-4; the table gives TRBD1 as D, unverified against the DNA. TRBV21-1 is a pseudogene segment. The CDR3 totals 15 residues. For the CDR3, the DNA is TGTGCCAGCAGCCTCGATTGGGGGCGAAAAAACATTCAGTACTTC. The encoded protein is CASSLDWGRKNIQYF.

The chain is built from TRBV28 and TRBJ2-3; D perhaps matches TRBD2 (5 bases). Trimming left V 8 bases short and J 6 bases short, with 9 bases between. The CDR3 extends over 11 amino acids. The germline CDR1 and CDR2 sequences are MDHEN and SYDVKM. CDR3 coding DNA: TGTGCCAGCTTGGGAGTTGATACGCAGTATTTT. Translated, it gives CASLGVDTQYF.

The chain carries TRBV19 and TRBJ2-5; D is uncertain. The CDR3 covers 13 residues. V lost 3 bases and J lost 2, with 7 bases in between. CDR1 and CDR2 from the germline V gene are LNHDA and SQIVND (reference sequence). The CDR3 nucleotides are TGTGCCAGTAGTATCTCCTATCAAGAGACCCAGTACTTC. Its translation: CASSISYQETQYF. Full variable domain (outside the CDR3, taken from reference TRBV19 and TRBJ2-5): DGGITQSPKYLFRKEGQNVTLSCEQNLNHDAMYWYRQDPGQGLRLIYYSQIVNDFQKGDIAEGYSVSREKKESFPLTVTSAQKNPTAFYLCASSISYQETQYFGPGTRLLVL.

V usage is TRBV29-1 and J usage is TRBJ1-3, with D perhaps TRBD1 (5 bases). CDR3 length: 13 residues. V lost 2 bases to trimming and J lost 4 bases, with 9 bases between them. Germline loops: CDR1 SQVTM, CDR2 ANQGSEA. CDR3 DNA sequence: TGCAGCGTTGAATACCGGGGGGGAAACACCATATATTTT. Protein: CSVEYRGGNTIYF.

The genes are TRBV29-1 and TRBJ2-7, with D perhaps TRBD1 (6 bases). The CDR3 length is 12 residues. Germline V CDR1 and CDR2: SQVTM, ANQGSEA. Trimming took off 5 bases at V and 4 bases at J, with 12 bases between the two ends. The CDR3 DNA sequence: TGCAGCGTTTGGGCAGGGGCTTACGAGCAGTACTTC. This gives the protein CSVWAGAYEQYF.

CDR3 sequence reads: CASSRGGGIPAFF. As DNA, the CDR3 is TGTGCCAGCAGCCGCGGGGGGGGAATACCAGCTTTCTTT. J is TRBJ1-1 and V is TRBV6-5; a weak D match, TRBD1 (5 bases). The CDR3 has 13 amino acids. Germline loops: CDR1 MNHEY, CDR2 SVGAGI. Trimming removed 6 bases from V and 10 bases from J, with 18 bases in between.

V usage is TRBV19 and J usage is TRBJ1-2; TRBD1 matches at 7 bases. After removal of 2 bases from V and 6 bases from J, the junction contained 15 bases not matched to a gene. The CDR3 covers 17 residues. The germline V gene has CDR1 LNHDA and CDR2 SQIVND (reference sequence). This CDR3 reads CASSISATGPGGNGYTF. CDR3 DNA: TGTGCCAGTAGTATATCAGCGACAGGGCCTGGCGGGAATGGCTACACCTTC.

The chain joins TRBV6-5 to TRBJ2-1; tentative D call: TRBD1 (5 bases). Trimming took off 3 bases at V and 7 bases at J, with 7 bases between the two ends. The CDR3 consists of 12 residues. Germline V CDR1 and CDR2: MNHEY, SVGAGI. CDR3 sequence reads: CASSYYRNEQFF. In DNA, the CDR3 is TGTGCCAGCAGTTATTACAGGAATGAGCAGTTCTTC.

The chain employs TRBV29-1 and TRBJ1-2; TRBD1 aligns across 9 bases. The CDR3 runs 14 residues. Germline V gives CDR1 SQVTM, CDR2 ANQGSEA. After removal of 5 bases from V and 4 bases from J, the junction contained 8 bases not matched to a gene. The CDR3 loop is CSVTTGGTSYGYTF. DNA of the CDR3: TGCAGCGTTACTACAGGGGGCACCTCCTATGGCTACACCTTC.